This T cell receptor beta chain was profiled in a study of identical twins (dated by TCRdb to between 2015 and 2016). Study-wide context: To test whether fetal clonotypes persist, the study used deep sequencing on TCR alpha and beta repertoires from monozygotic twins, unrelated adults of various ages, and cord blood. Replicate twin experiments were performed at different times using different library preparation protocols to rule out contamination.

Study-level results and caveats: Recombination models systematically underestimated out-of-frame TCR alpha sharing in monozygotic twins but agreed with sharing between unrelated individuals. Because the same donors could not be followed over many years, conclusions were based on cross-sectional statistical analysis. Fewer insertions were carried by abundant cord blood beta clonotypes, a similar but weaker trend appeared in young adult naive repertoires, and no such trend appeared in memory repertoires. Invariant T cells such as MAIT and iNKT could partly confound zero-insertion analyses, although diverse VJ usage argued against such confounding for most clonotypes. Compared with coincidental sharing between unrelated individuals, out-of-frame TCR alpha sequences shared between twins showed an excess of sequences with low generation probability. The excess sharing between twins in beta out-of-frame sequences was weaker because fewer shared sequences reduced the signal-to-noise ratio.

This clonotype has more than one count but fewer than ten. What antigen it recognizes has not been identified. No much larger clonotype is one base removed from it; base qualities were not supplied. Libraries were built with 5' RACE. Sequencing was carried out with an Illumina HiSeq 2000. A universal primer binding site was introduced by template switching, and a unique molecular identifier was present in the final cDNA, enabling accurate counting of TCR cDNA molecules. Specific primers in the conserved constant-segment region were used to synthesize first-strand cDNA for TCR alpha and beta chains. To control for contamination, each cDNA library was double barcoded with a SMART-Mk sample barcode plus Illumina barcodes. TruSeq adapter sequences along with Illumina sample barcodes were introduced in two successive PCR steps. Sequencing of the TCR alpha and beta cDNA libraries was done on the Illumina HiSeq platform using custom primers. For the original study's pipeline: Raw reads were processed with MiGEC to extract unique molecular identifiers, and MiXCR was used to determine CDR3 positions. For each individual, recombination models were inferred using an EM algorithm with the repgenHMM and IGoR tools. Shared clonotype analysis was performed with the tcR package in R, normalizing sharing by the product of cloneset sizes. Out-of-frame nonproductive sequences were analyzed to study raw recombination free of thymic and clonal selection effects. Using fastp at Q25 and MiXCR, TCRdb reprocessed the public reads and kept productive beta chains. For every CDR3 protein sequence, its rows merge into one entry that carries the most common genes and DNA. These V and J calls are TCRdb output, not the study's own analysis. The sample profile shows hundreds of thousands of distinct CDR3 sequences; 12% of them were found once. Around 6.9% of the sample rests with the top ten.

All donors were healthy Caucasians. The twin cohort comprised three pairs of female monozygotic twins, all aged roughly 18 to 30 years. CD4+ and CD8+ T cell populations were isolated with positive isolation kits from Invitrogen. The V end loses 1 base and the J end loses 1 base, and a stretch of 12 bases separates them. The CDR3 numbers 16 residues from cysteine through phenylalanine. The CDR3 DNA has 48 bases and is translated from base 1. CDR1 MNHEY and CDR2 SVGAGI were looked up in the germline V gene. These data also formed part of another study, on yellow fever vaccine responses in identical twins. Reported in the second study: According to the authors, the vaccine-induced T cell response in identical twins seemed to be partly convergent and partly specific to each individual. In identical twins, the study followed T cell clones that responded to the vaccine with precision.

Sequences were obtained from CD8+ T cells sorted from blood. The chain employs TRBV6-5 and TRBJ2-3; D gene: possibly TRBD2, on 6 matching bases. The sequence was collected from a woman under 30 in good health. The CDR3 is CASSYFRDLGTDTQYF. The DNA sequence is TGTGCCAGCAGTTACTTCAGGGACTTGGGCACAGATACGCAGTATTTT.